The 21 T cell receptor beta chains below were found in one sample sequenced in a study of T-cell reconstitution after alpha-beta-depleted transplantation in children. Unique molecular identifiers were used to barcode this TCRbeta library. One entry per CDR3 protein, called by TCRdb with MiXCR from the PCR reads. The data show around 530,000 distinct CDR3 sequences, with 32% seen just once and 2.4% held by the top ten. This specimen was PBMCs from the stem cell graft donor, taken from the stem cell graft. The source of these receptors is a human donor who donated a stem cell graft to a child with aplastic anemia.

V gene TRBV7-3 combines with J gene TRBJ2-1; the match to TRBD2 covers 9 bases. Germline CDR1 and CDR2: SGHTA and FQGTGA. Trimming removed 3 bases from V and 6 bases from J; junction bases left unmatched: 6. The CDR3 spans 15 residues. CDR3 bases: TGTGCCAGCAGCTTTGATCTAGCGGGGATCAATGAGCAGTTCTTC. Translation: CASSFDLAGINEQFF.

The CDR3 DNA is TGTGCCAGCAGCAACCAAGGGACCGGAAAGTTTAAGACCCAGTACTTC. Amino acids: CASSNQGTGKFKTQYF. This chain connects TRBV6-2 or TRBV6-3 to TRBJ2-5; D possibly uses TRBD1 or TRBD2 (5 bases each). Germline CDR1 and CDR2: MNHEY and SVGEGT. The CDR3 consists of 16 residues. V dropped 6 bases and J dropped 6 bases, with 23 bases sitting between them.

This clonotype was found a few times. The chain has TRBV12-3 or TRBV12-4 and TRBJ1-5; tentative D call: TRBD1 (6 bases). Trimming took 3 bases from V and 3 from J, leaving 12 bases between them. The CDR3 covers 15 residues. The CDR3 reads CASSLGHSDNQPQHF. CDR3 coding DNA: TGTGCCAGCAGTTTGGGACACTCTGACAATCAGCCCCAGCATTTT.

This clonotype was seen only a few times. V and J are TRBV12-3 or TRBV12-4 and TRBJ1-2; 8 nucleotides line up with TRBD1. With V trimmed by 5 bases and J by 2 bases, 4 bases remained unmatched. The CDR3 totals 14 residues. The CDR3 reads CASSRDRLNYGYTF. The CDR3 bases are TGTGCCAGCAGTCGGGACAGGCTGAACTATGGCTACACCTTC.

The chain has TRBV4-1 and TRBJ2-1; D possibly corresponds to TRBD1 (6 bases). The V and J ends lost 3 bases and 8 bases respectively, with 11 bases between them. Germline V lookup: CDR1 MGHRA, CDR2 YSYEKL. The CDR3 has 13 residues. CDR3 in DNA: TGCGCCAGCAGCCATCTGGGGGCGGATGAGCAGTTCTTC. Translating gives CASSHLGADEQFF.

This clonotype showed up just once. V gene TRBV28 combines with J gene TRBJ1-3; D call uncertain. With 5 bases removed from V and 0 bases from J, the gap between germline ends came to 8 bases. The CDR3 is made up of 14 amino acids. Germline lookup yields CDR1 MDHEN and CDR2 SYDVKM. The CDR3 region is CASSPFSSGNTIYF. The DNA of the CDR3 is TGTGCCAGCAGTCCTTTCAGCTCTGGAAACACCATATATTTT. Filled out from reference TRBV28 and TRBJ1-3, the complete variable domain reads DVKVTQSSRYLVKRTGEKVFLECVQDMDHENMFWYRQDPGLGLRLIYFSYDVKMKEKGDIPEGYSVSREKKERFSLILESASTNQTSMYLCASSPFSSGNTIYFGEGSWLTVV.

The chain combines TRBV29-1 with TRBJ1-2, with D perhaps TRBD1 (5 bases). CDR3 length: 12 amino acids. Germline CDR1 reads SQVTM; CDR2 reads ANQGSEA. Trimming shortened V by 6 bases and J by 8 bases, and 16 bases separated the two germline ends. The CDR3 region is CSVGGGTKGYTF. CDR3 coding DNA: TGCAGCGTCGGTGGGGGGACTAAGGGCTACACCTTC.

J is TRBJ1-2 and V is TRBV25-1; D uncertain. The V and J ends lost 3 bases and 3 bases respectively, with 8 bases between them. The length of the CDR3 is 13 residues. CDR1 is MGHDK, CDR2 SYGVNS, per germline. The DNA of the CDR3 is TGTGCCAGCAGTGAGGGGAAATACTATGGCTACACCTTC. Translated: CASSEGKYYGYTF.

The rearrangement uses TRBV30 and TRBJ2-1; possibly TRBD2 for D (6 bases). Trimming took 3 bases from V and 4 from J, leaving 22 bases between them. This CDR3 is 17 amino acids long. Germline V CDR1 and CDR2: GTSNPN, SVGIG (reference sequence). The CDR3 spells CAWSIGVVADAYNEQFF. Written as DNA, the CDR3 is TGTGCCTGGAGCATTGGGGTCGTAGCGGATGCTTACAATGAGCAGTTCTTC.

The sample holds a few counts of this clonotype. The rearrangement joins TRBV27 to TRBJ1-1; D is uncertain. The CDR3 loop spans 13 amino acids. From germline, CDR1 is MNHEY and CDR2 SMNVEV (reference sequence). Trimming stripped 2 bases from V and 5 bases from J, with 9 bases between. In DNA form, the CDR3 reads TGTGCCAGCAGTTTAGACCCTCGGACTGAAGCTTTCTTT. Protein sequence: CASSLDPRTEAFF.

The chain joins TRBV5-1 to TRBJ2-7; a possible D gene is TRBD2 (6 bases). CDR1 SGHRS and CDR2 YFSETQ come from the germline V gene. The CDR3 has 16 amino acids. With 0 bases removed from V and 5 bases from J, the gap between germline ends came to 18 bases. CDR3 residues: CASSLAGAGTGDEQYV. DNA for the CDR3: TGCGCCAGCAGCTTGGCTGGAGCTGGGACTGGGGACGAGCAGTACGTC.

The chain has TRBV7-2 and TRBJ1-5, with 7 bases aligning to TRBD1. The CDR3 runs to 14 residues. Per germline, CDR1 SGHTA and CDR2 FQGNSA. V trimming: 6 bases; J trimming: 4 bases; junction bases outside the gene matches: 6. In nucleotides, the CDR3 is TGTGCCAGCAGGGCCGGGACAGTTAATCAGCCCCAGCATTTT. This codes for CASRAGTVNQPQHF.

The chain carries TRBV20-1 and TRBJ2-5, with D possibly TRBD2 on 6 matching bases. This CDR3 comprises 15 residues. The V end was cut by 5 bases, the J end by 4 bases, with 20 bases between. Germline CDR1 DFQATT, CDR2 SNEGSKA (reference sequence). The CDR3: CSAQKTRREPETQYF. The CDR3 nucleotides read TGCAGTGCTCAGAAGACTAGACGGGAACCAGAGACCCAGTACTTC.

CDR3 DNA sequence: TGTGCCAGCAGTGGCAGGGAGGACACTGAAGCTTTCTTT. Amino acids: CASSGREDTEAFF. V usage is TRBV11-2 and J usage is TRBJ1-1; perhaps TRBD1 as D (5 bases). This CDR3 comprises 13 residues. Trimming stripped 6 bases from V and 3 bases from J, with 11 bases between. The germline V gene encodes CDR1 SGHAT and CDR2 FQNNGV.

V usage is TRBV13 and J usage is TRBJ2-7; either TRBD1 or TRBD2 may supply D (5 bases each). The CDR3 runs 16 residues. CDR1 is PRHDT, CDR2 FYEKMQ, per germline (reference sequence). V was shortened by 5 bases and J by 6 bases, with 23 bases between the two germline ends. The CDR3 sequence is CASSPAGTAHRPEQYF. The CDR3, as DNA: TGTGCCAGCAGCCCCGCCGGGACCGCACATCGGCCCGAGCAGTACTTC.

V and J are TRBV5-1 and TRBJ2-1; TRBD2 matches at 9 bases. This CDR3 has 13 residues. Germline V gene sequence: CDR1 SGHRS, CDR2 YFSETQ. J gave up 15 bases and V 0 bases, and 7 bases lay outside the gene matches. CDR3 amino acids: CASSLVREGVGFF. The CDR3, as DNA: TGCGCCAGCAGCTTGGTGCGGGAGGGAGTCGGGTTCTTC.

In this sample, this clonotype turned up a few times. CDR3 amino acids: CASQGGRGILRNTEAFF. The CDR3 DNA is TGTGCCAGCCAGGGGGGCAGGGGGATTCTAAGGAACACTGAAGCTTTCTTT. The J gene is TRBJ1-1, the V gene TRBV6-1, with 7 bases that match TRBD1. The V gene's germline CDR1 is MNHNS and CDR2 SASEGT. After removal of 8 bases from V and 1 base from J, the junction contained 16 bases not matched to a gene. CDR3 length: 17 amino acids.

The chain has TRBV12-3 or TRBV12-4 and TRBJ1-1; D perhaps matches TRBD1 (5 bases). The CDR3 length is 15 residues. V dropped 7 bases and J dropped 5 bases, with 20 bases sitting between them. The CDR3 DNA sequence: TGTGCCAGCAAAAACCGAGGTGGGGCGGGGACTGAAGCTTTCTTT. Amino acids: CASKNRGGAGTEAFF.

This chain links TRBV10-2 with TRBJ2-2; 7 nucleotides align to TRBD2. V shed 6 bases and J 7 bases; nucleotides not matched to a gene: 2. This CDR3 region has 12 residues. Germline-derived CDR1 and CDR2 are WSHSY and SAAADI. CDR3 bases: TGCGCCAGCAGGAGCGGGAACGGGGAGCTGTTTTTT. It encodes CASRSGNGELFF.

This clonotype was detected only once. This rearrangement joins TRBV5-1 to TRBJ2-2, with TRBD1 matching 9 bases. After removal of 4 bases from V and 4 bases from J, the junction contained 5 bases not matched to a gene. The CDR3 totals 15 residues. Germline assignment: CDR1 SGHRS and CDR2 YFSETQ. CDR3 in amino acids: CASSVRTGATGELFF. The CDR3 nucleotides read TGCGCCAGCAGCGTACGGACAGGGGCCACCGGGGAGCTGTTTTTT.

The V gene is TRBV28, the J gene TRBJ2-2; TRBD1 matches at 7 bases. Looked up from germline, CDR1 is MDHEN and CDR2 is SYDVKM. Unmatched junction bases numbered 7, after V lost 3 bases and J lost 3 bases. The CDR3 contains 16 residues. The CDR3 protein is CASSFLTGLDTGELFF. The CDR3 DNA is TGTGCCAGCAGTTTCCTGACAGGGTTGGACACCGGGGAGCTGTTTTTT.